The sequence of this TCR beta chain was determined in a study of blood T cell repertoires in COVID-19. Germline V gene lookup returns CDR1 LGHNA and CDR2 YNFKEQ. Germline trimming cut 1 base from V and 9 bases from J; bases unmatched to any gene: 10. The CDR3 contains 16 residues. Original processing methods: Amplification of reference gene primers was used by the study to estimate nucleated cell counts. Using immunoSEQ multiplex PCR, the repertoire was profiled, and TCRdb retains in-frame clones only, with some absent. That table is the source of V, J and clone size, and D and trimming were worked out from the DNA. Altogether 450,000 or so clones are present, 70% to 90% being singletons, with the ten largest covering 0.8% to 1%.

The receptor's source is a man between 18 and 29 years old with COVID-19, enrolled during active disease. The specimen was peripheral blood. This rearrangement joins TRBV4-2 to TRBJ2-5, with 11 bases lining up with TRBD2. The CDR3 DNA sequence: TGTGCCAGCAGCCAAGTTACTAGCGGGAGTGGCCCGGCCCAGTACTTC. Its protein product is CASSQVTSGSGPAQYF.